Listed here are 17 T cell receptor beta chains from one sample, sequenced in a study of technical replicates of blood from a few donors. TCRdb's table, derived via immunoSEQ multiplex PCR, lists solely in-frame clones and lacks some. The sample contains about 82,000 clones, about nine tenths of which appear only once. The sample consisted of T cells isolated from PBMCs. Receptors were obtained from a human donor in good health.

This chain connects TRBV28 to TRBJ1-2, with 9 bases that match TRBD1. In germline, CDR1 is MDHEN, CDR2 SYDVKM. With V trimmed by 1 base and J by 7 bases, 10 bases remained unmatched. The CDR3 totals 16 residues. The CDR3 sequence: CASSLSWTGDSLGYTF. The CDR3 bases are TGTGCCAGCAGTTTATCTTGGACAGGGGATTCCCTTGGCTACACCTTC.

The rearrangement joins TRBV29-1 to TRBJ2-5; TRBD1 agrees at 7 bases. CDR3 size: 15 residues. V lost 4 bases and J lost 4; bases outside the gene matches: 12. Germline V gene sequence: CDR1 SQVTM, CDR2 ANQGSEA. This chain's CDR3 is CSVVLAGGMVETQYF. In nucleotides, the CDR3 is TGCAGCGTTGTTTTGGCAGGGGGTATGGTAGAGACCCAGTACTTC.

The chain joins TRBV20-1 to TRBJ2-3; no definite D call. Between the trimmed V and J ends, which lost 6 bases and 3 bases, there was a span of 7 bases. The CDR3 has 11 amino acids. Germline V lookup: CDR1 DFQATT, CDR2 SNEGSKA (reference sequence). The CDR3 DNA follows: TGCAGTGCCCTACGAACAGATACGCAGTATTTT. This encodes CSALRTDTQYF.

The chain joins TRBV4-2 to TRBJ1-5; TRBD1 matches at 7 bases. Losses at the gene ends were 3 bases for V and 0 bases for J; bases not matched to a gene: 5. Germline CDR1 LGHNA, CDR2 YNFKEQ. The CDR3 contains 16 residues. The CDR3 region is CASSQDGTDSNQPQHF. The CDR3 coding sequence is TGTGCCAGCAGCCAGGACGGGACAGATAGCAATCAGCCCCAGCATTTT.

The CDR3 spells CASSIGTSGNVNEQFF. CDR3 in DNA: TGCGCCAGCAGCATAGGGACTAGCGGGAATGTTAATGAGCAGTTCTTC. The chain employs TRBV5-1 and TRBJ2-1; TRBD2 aligns across 13 bases. The CDR3 runs to 16 residues. J lost 7 bases, V lost 4 bases, and 8 bases had no gene match. The germline V gene has CDR1 SGHRS and CDR2 YFSETQ.

This chain uses TRBV7-9 with TRBJ2-7; the D is unclear. The CDR3 contains 15 residues. The V end lost 5 bases, the J end lost 5 bases, and 19 bases lay between the germline ends. CDR1 is SEHNR, CDR2 FQNEAQ, per germline (reference sequence). CDR3 nucleotides: TGTGCCAGCAGCCTGATTCCGGGTAGCCGAAACGAGCAGTACTTC. Its protein is CASSLIPGSRNEQYF. The whole variable domain, filled in from reference TRBV7-9 and TRBJ2-7, reads DTGVSQNPRHKITKRGQNVTFRCDPISEHNRLYWYRQTLGQGPEFLTYFQNEAQLEKSRLLSDRFSAERPKGSFSTLEIQRTEQGDSAMYLCASSLIPGSRNEQYFGPGTRLTVT.

This chain joins TRBV27 and TRBJ2-1; D not certain. The ends were cut back, 11 bases at V and 6 bases at J, with 20 bases in the middle. This CDR3 region has 14 residues. Germline-derived CDR1 and CDR2 are MNHEY and SMNVEV (reference sequence). CDR3 nucleotide sequence: TGTGCCTCTAGTCCGCTAGTGACGTCCAATGAGCAGTTCTTC. This codes for CASSPLVTSNEQFF.

This chain connects TRBV7-6 to TRBJ1-4; D unclear. Germline-derived CDR1 and CDR2 are SGHVS and FNYEAQ. CDR3 size: 14 residues. Trimming stripped 5 bases from V and 0 bases from J, with 7 bases between. The DNA of the CDR3 is TGTGCCAGCAGCCCGCAGGCAACTAATGAAAAACTGTTTTTT. This codes for CASSPQATNEKLFF.

The rearrangement links TRBV5-1 to TRBJ2-3; possibly TRBD2 for D (6 bases). Germline CDR1 reads SGHRS; CDR2 reads YFSETQ. Deletions cut 3 bases from V and 3 bases from J, with 17 bases between. This CDR3 has 16 residues. CDR3 sequence (DNA): TGCGCCAGCAGCTCGCCCGGGACTTTCGGGACAGATACGCAGTATTTT. Translation gives CASSSPGTFGTDTQYF. The variable domain in full, completed from reference TRBV5-1 and TRBJ2-3, reads KAGVTQTPRYLIKTRGQQVTLSCSPISGHRSVSWYQQTPGQGLQFLFEYFSETQRNKGNFPGRFSGRQFSNSRSEMNVSTLELGDSALYLCASSSPGTFGTDTQYFGPGTRLTVL.

The chain employs TRBV9 and TRBJ1-1; D gene uncertain. Deletions cut 0 bases from V and 3 bases from J, with 6 bases between. The CDR3 has 13 residues. The V gene's germline CDR1 is SGDLS and CDR2 YYNGEE. CDR3 residues: CASSVAGDTEAFF. CDR3 coding DNA: TGTGCCAGCAGCGTAGCAGGCGACACTGAAGCTTTCTTT.

The chain employs TRBV5-6 and TRBJ1-1; 7 bases map to TRBD1. This CDR3 region has 13 residues. The germline CDR1 and CDR2 sequences are SGHDT and YYEEEE. With 0 bases clipped from V and 8 bases from J, the junction kept 4 bases outside the gene matches. For the CDR3, the DNA is TGTGCCAGCAGCTTGGCCAGGACAGGCGAAGCTTTCTTT. Translation: CASSLARTGEAFF.

This chain uses TRBV4-1 with TRBJ1-6; possibly TRBD1 for D (6 bases). Trimming stripped 4 bases from V and 9 bases from J, with 16 bases between. CDR1 and CDR2 (germline): MGHRA, YSYEKL. The CDR3 extends over 15 amino acids. CDR3 residues: CASSLRGGGGSPLHF. The CDR3 nucleotides are TGCGCCAGCAGCCTCCGGGGAGGGGGTGGTTCACCCCTCCACTTT.

The gene calls are TRBV18 and TRBJ2-3; D is unresolved. CDR1 and CDR2 from the germline V gene are KGHSH and LQKENI. The CDR3 is 13 residues long. With 3 bases removed from V and 6 bases from J, the gap between germline ends came to 10 bases. CDR3 protein: CASSPPSLDTQYF. The CDR3 DNA reads as TGTGCCAGCTCACCCCCCTCCCTCGATACGCAGTATTTT.

The gene calls are TRBV5-1 and TRBJ2-1, with TRBD2 matching over 15 bases. Germline CDR1 reads SGHRS; CDR2 reads YFSETQ. The CDR3 is made up of 21 amino acids. J was trimmed by 2 bases and V by 3 bases; bases with no gene match: 15. CDR3 DNA sequence: TGCGCCAGCAGCTCTCCCCCCGGGACTAGCGGGAGGCTAGACCCCTACAATGAGCAGTTCTTC. Translation gives CASSSPPGTSGRLDPYNEQFF.

This clone was found once. CDR3 in DNA: TGTGCCAGCAGTCCGTCGACAGCGACCTACGAGCAGTACTTC. Translation gives CASSPSTATYEQYF. This rearrangement joins TRBV27 to TRBJ2-7; the D gene is possibly TRBD1 (5 bases). The V end was cut by 5 bases, the J end by 2 bases, with 13 bases between. There are 14 residues in the CDR3. Germline V gene lookup returns CDR1 MNHEY and CDR2 SMNVEV (reference sequence).

This chain connects TRBV7-6 to TRBJ2-5; 11 positions match TRBD2. J gave up 1 base and V 3 bases, and 1 base lay outside the gene matches. Germline CDR1 reads SGHVS; CDR2 reads FNYEAQ. The CDR3 has 15 amino acids. The CDR3 reads CASSLGLAAQETQYF. CDR3 DNA sequence: TGTGCCAGCAGCTTGGGACTAGCGGCCCAAGAGACCCAGTACTTC. Variable domain in full (rest from reference TRBV7-6 and TRBJ2-5): GAGVSQSPRYKVTKRGQDVALRCDPISGHVSLYWYRQALGQGPEFLTYFNYEAQQDKSGLPNDRFSAERPEGSISTLTIQRTEQRDSAMYRCASSLGLAAQETQYFGPGTRLLVL.

Only one count was recorded for this clone. The gene calls are TRBV19 and TRBJ2-3; 7 nucleotides match TRBD1. Germline V gene data show CDR1 as LNHDA and CDR2 as SQIVND (reference sequence). This CDR3 spans 16 amino acids. The ends lost 4 bases at V and 1 base at J; junction bases unmatched: 8. The CDR3 loop reads CASSTLPGQRTDTQYF. CDR3 in DNA: TGTGCCAGTAGTACCCTGCCGGGACAGCGCACAGATACGCAGTATTTT.